This TCR beta chain is drawn from a study of radiotherapy plus CTLA-4 blockade in lung cancer. Points from the study as a whole: An expansion of tumor-derived TCR clones occurred in blood after radiotherapy plus ipilimumab.

Sequenced by immunoSEQ multiplex PCR; TCRdb stores in-frame clones only, minus some. The sample holds under 65,000 clones, roughly 77% seen once. V lost 0 bases, J lost 6 bases, and 4 bases stayed unmatched. The CDR3 sequence is 15 residues long. The V gene's germline CDR1 is LNHNV and CDR2 YYDKDF (reference sequence). As to this clone: What it binds is not known.

The clonotype comes from a human donor with non-small cell lung cancer whose response to radiotherapy plus ipilimumab could not be evaluated. Source: peripheral blood, taken from a patient treated with radiotherapy plus ipilimumab. The chain combines TRBV15 with TRBJ1-5, with 8 nucleotides matching TRBD1. This CDR3 is CATSRDRGQSQPQHF. CDR3 in DNA: TGTGCCACCAGCAGAGACAGGGGGCAGAGTCAGCCCCAGCATTTT.